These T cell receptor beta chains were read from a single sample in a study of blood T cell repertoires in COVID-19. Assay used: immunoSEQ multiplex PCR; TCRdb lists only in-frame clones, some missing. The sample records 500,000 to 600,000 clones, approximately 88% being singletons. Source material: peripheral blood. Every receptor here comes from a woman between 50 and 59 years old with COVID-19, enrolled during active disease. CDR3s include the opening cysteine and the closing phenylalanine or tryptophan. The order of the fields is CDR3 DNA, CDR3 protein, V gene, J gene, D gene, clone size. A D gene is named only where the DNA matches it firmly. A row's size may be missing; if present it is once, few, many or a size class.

CDR3nt: TGTGCAAGTCGCGCGACGCGGGGGTTAATTGAAAGCTCCTACAATGAGCAGTTCTTC
CDR3aa: CASRATRGLIESSYNEQFF
v_gene: TRBV12-2
j_gene: TRBJ2-1
d_gene: -
abundance: once

CDR3nt: TGTGCCAGCACCCCCCCCGGGACAGGAGGTCTCGAGCAGTACTTC
CDR3aa: CASTPPGTGGLEQYF
v_gene: TRBV6-5
j_gene: TRBJ2-7
d_gene: TRBD1
abundance: -

CDR3nt: TGTGCCAGTAAACGACAGGGAAGAACTGAAGCTTTCTTT
CDR3aa: CASKRQGRTEAFF
v_gene: TRBV19
j_gene: TRBJ1-1
d_gene: TRBD1
abundance: -

CDR3nt: TGTGCCACCCTCGAGGAGACCCAGTACTTC
CDR3aa: CATLEETQYF
v_gene: TRBV2
j_gene: TRBJ2-5
d_gene: -
abundance: -

CDR3nt: TGTGCCAGCAGTCAAACGGGGGAGAAACAGGGGAGGATTATGAACGAGCAGTACTTC
CDR3aa: CASSQTGEKQGRIMNEQYF
v_gene: TRBV21-1
j_gene: TRBJ2-7
d_gene: -
abundance: -

CDR3nt: TGTGCCAGCAGCTTAGTCGGCAGGGCCGAGGAACAGCCCCAGCATTTT
CDR3aa: CASSLVGRAEEQPQHF
v_gene: TRBV5-6
j_gene: TRBJ1-5
d_gene: -
abundance: -

CDR3nt: TGTGCCAGCAGACTAGACAGGGCTTGGTTCTTC
CDR3aa: CASRLDRAWFF
v_gene: TRBV6-5
j_gene: TRBJ2-1
d_gene: TRBD1
abundance: -

CDR3nt: TGTGCCAGCAGTAGCCATGGCTACAATGAGCAGTTCTTC
CDR3aa: CASSSHGYNEQFF
v_gene: TRBV2
j_gene: TRBJ2-1
d_gene: -
abundance: -

CDR3nt: TGTGCATTGGCCCTCTCTGGAAACACCATATATTTT
CDR3aa: CALALSGNTIYF
v_gene: TRBV30
j_gene: TRBJ1-3
d_gene: -
abundance: -

CDR3nt: TGTGCCAGTGCCTGGGACAGGTCATACGAGCAGTACTTC
CDR3aa: CASAWDRSYEQYF
v_gene: TRBV19
j_gene: TRBJ2-7
d_gene: TRBD1
abundance: -

CDR3nt: TGTGCCAGCAGCGTAGAACTCTATAATTCACCCCTCCACTTT
CDR3aa: CASSVELYNSPLHF
v_gene: TRBV9
j_gene: TRBJ1-6
d_gene: -
abundance: once

CDR3nt: TGTGCCAGCCAAGACAGGAGGTGGGCTGGGACCAACGTCCTGACTTTC
CDR3aa: CASQDRRWAGTNVLTF
v_gene: TRBV19
j_gene: TRBJ2-6
d_gene: -
abundance: -

CDR3nt: TGTGCCACCAGTGATTTGCGAGGCGGCCCTGAAGCTTTCTTT
CDR3aa: CATSDLRGGPEAFF
v_gene: TRBV24-1
j_gene: TRBJ1-1
d_gene: -
abundance: once

CDR3nt: TGTGCCAGCAGCCGAAGAGGGGGCGACACGGGGGAGCAGTACTTC
CDR3aa: CASSRRGGDTGEQYF
v_gene: TRBV11-2
j_gene: TRBJ2-7
d_gene: TRBD1
abundance: -

CDR3nt: TGTGCCAGTATTTCGGGAGGAGGTGGCTACACCTTC
CDR3aa: CASISGGGGYTF
v_gene: TRBV19
j_gene: TRBJ1-2
d_gene: -
abundance: -

CDR3nt: TGTGCCAGCGCACCGGCAGAATCAGGGGACACTGAAGCTTTCTTT
CDR3aa: CASAPAESGDTEAFF
v_gene: TRBV2
j_gene: TRBJ1-1
d_gene: -
abundance: -

CDR3nt: TGTGCCAGCAGCCAAGACAACAGCTACTATGGCTACACCTTC
CDR3aa: CASSQDNSYYGYTF
v_gene: TRBV4-2
j_gene: TRBJ1-2
d_gene: -
abundance: once

CDR3nt: TGTGCCAGCAGGCAAGACGGGAGCACCGGGGAGCTGTTTTTT
CDR3aa: CASRQDGSTGELFF
v_gene: TRBV7-3
j_gene: TRBJ2-2
d_gene: -
abundance: -

CDR3nt: TGTGCCAGCAGTCTTTCAGGGACAGCGTTTTGGCATTTT
CDR3aa: CASSLSGTAFWHF
v_gene: TRBV6-5
j_gene: TRBJ1-5
d_gene: TRBD1
abundance: -

CDR3nt: TGTGCCAGCAGCTTAGGCCCACCCGGGACAGGAACCTACGAGCAGTACTTC
CDR3aa: CASSLGPPGTGTYEQYF
v_gene: TRBV13
j_gene: TRBJ2-7
d_gene: TRBD1
abundance: -

CDR3nt: TGTGCCAGCAGCCGCGACAGGGACTACGAGCAGTACTTC
CDR3aa: CASSRDRDYEQYF
v_gene: TRBV6-5
j_gene: TRBJ2-7
d_gene: TRBD1
abundance: -

CDR3nt: TGTGCCAGCAGCCAAGACAGGGGGAAGGCTTTCTTT
CDR3aa: CASSQDRGKAFF
v_gene: TRBV14
j_gene: TRBJ1-1
d_gene: TRBD1
abundance: -

CDR3nt: TGCGCCAGCAGCTTGACTAGCGGGGGGCCTTATACGCAGTATTTT
CDR3aa: CASSLTSGGPYTQYF
v_gene: TRBV5-1
j_gene: TRBJ2-3
d_gene: TRBD2
abundance: -

CDR3nt: TGTGCCTGGAGCGGACAGTTAATCTCCTACGAGCAGTACTTC
CDR3aa: CAWSGQLISYEQYF
v_gene: TRBV30
j_gene: TRBJ2-7
d_gene: -
abundance: -

CDR3nt: TGCGCCAGCAGCTTGGGGCCTCTTGACTATGGCTACACCTTC
CDR3aa: CASSLGPLDYGYTF
v_gene: TRBV5-1
j_gene: TRBJ1-2
d_gene: -
abundance: -

CDR3nt: TGTGCCTCGGGGACAGGTCCGTGGAGTGAGAACACCATATATTTT
CDR3aa: CASGTGPWSENTIYF
v_gene: TRBV19
j_gene: TRBJ1-3
d_gene: TRBD1
abundance: -

CDR3nt: TGTGCCAGCAGCTTGAGCAGGGCAGAGTCACCCCTCCACTTT
CDR3aa: CASSLSRAESPLHF
v_gene: TRBV5-4
j_gene: TRBJ1-6
d_gene: -
abundance: few

CDR3nt: TGTGCCAGTAAGGAGGGGGCAGCTCCGTACGAGCAGTACTTC
CDR3aa: CASKEGAAPYEQYF
v_gene: TRBV19
j_gene: TRBJ2-7
d_gene: -
abundance: -

CDR3nt: TGTGCCAGCAGCAACGATCCCCCTCGGAATGAAAAACTGTTTTTT
CDR3aa: CASSNDPPRNEKLFF
v_gene: TRBV21-1
j_gene: TRBJ1-4
d_gene: -
abundance: once

CDR3nt: TGTGCCAGCAGCGTACATATTAGCGGGGGCCTCACAGATACGCAGTATTTT
CDR3aa: CASSVHISGGLTDTQYF
v_gene: TRBV9
j_gene: TRBJ2-3
d_gene: TRBD2
abundance: -

CDR3nt: TGTGCCAGCAGTCGCACAGGGGCCCGAGGTTCACCCCTCCACTTT
CDR3aa: CASSRTGARGSPLHF
v_gene: TRBV6-5
j_gene: TRBJ1-6
d_gene: TRBD1
abundance: -

CDR3nt: TGCGCCAGCAGCCTCAATCTAGACAGGGGTGGCTATGGCTACACCTTC
CDR3aa: CASSLNLDRGGYGYTF
v_gene: TRBV5-1
j_gene: TRBJ1-2
d_gene: TRBD1
abundance: -

CDR3nt: TGTGCCAGCAGTTTCAGCGGGACAGGGGGCACTGAAGCTTTCTTT
CDR3aa: CASSFSGTGGTEAFF
v_gene: TRBV28
j_gene: TRBJ1-1
d_gene: TRBD1
abundance: -

CDR3nt: TGTGCCAGCCTTCGAACCAGGGGCGATCAGCCCCAGCATTTT
CDR3aa: CASLRTRGDQPQHF
v_gene: TRBV6-5
j_gene: TRBJ1-5
d_gene: -
abundance: once

CDR3nt: TGTGCCAGCAGCCAAGCACTAGCGGGGCACACCGGGGAGCTGTTTTTT
CDR3aa: CASSQALAGHTGELFF
v_gene: TRBV3-1/TRBV3-2
j_gene: TRBJ2-2
d_gene: TRBD2
abundance: -

CDR3nt: TGTGCCAGCAGCGTAGGGCTAGCGGGATACTCCTACAATGAGCAGTTCTTC
CDR3aa: CASSVGLAGYSYNEQFF
v_gene: TRBV9
j_gene: TRBJ2-1
d_gene: TRBD2
abundance: -

CDR3nt: TGTGCCAGCAGCTGGGGACAGAGCCCCAATCAGCCCCAGCATTTT
CDR3aa: CASSWGQSPNQPQHF
v_gene: TRBV5-6
j_gene: TRBJ1-5
d_gene: TRBD1
abundance: -

CDR3nt: TGTGCCAGCAGCTTAGACCGCAGGGGAGTAAGGGAGCAGTACTTC
CDR3aa: CASSLDRRGVREQYF
v_gene: TRBV11-2
j_gene: TRBJ2-7
d_gene: -
abundance: -

CDR3nt: TGCGCCAGCAGCCATCTCGGGACTAGCGGGGCTTCCTCCTACAATGAGCAGTTCTTC
CDR3aa: CASSHLGTSGASSYNEQFF
v_gene: TRBV4-1
j_gene: TRBJ2-1
d_gene: TRBD2
abundance: -

CDR3nt: TGCGCCAGCAGCTTGGTCACGGGAGGCAATCAGCCCCAGCATTTT
CDR3aa: CASSLVTGGNQPQHF
v_gene: TRBV5-1
j_gene: TRBJ1-5
d_gene: -
abundance: -

CDR3nt: TGTGCCAGCAAACAATTCGCGAACACCGGGGAGCTGTTTTTT
CDR3aa: CASKQFANTGELFF
v_gene: TRBV2
j_gene: TRBJ2-2
d_gene: -
abundance: -

CDR3nt: TGTGCCAGCAGTGTCTCACTAGCGGGGGGGCGGAAAGATACGCAGTATTTT
CDR3aa: CASSVSLAGGRKDTQYF
v_gene: TRBV2
j_gene: TRBJ2-3
d_gene: TRBD2
abundance: -

CDR3nt: TGTGCCAGCAGTGATCTTGGACTTCGGAGGGGGGCCAACGTCCTGACTTTC
CDR3aa: CASSDLGLRRGANVLTF
v_gene: TRBV6-1
j_gene: TRBJ2-6
d_gene: -
abundance: -

CDR3nt: TGCGCCAGCCCAGGCCCATCCTACGAGCAGTACTTC
CDR3aa: CASPGPSYEQYF
v_gene: TRBV10-1
j_gene: TRBJ2-7
d_gene: -
abundance: few

CDR3nt: TGTGCCAGCAGCGCGGGTCTTAACTCTGGAAACACCATATATTTT
CDR3aa: CASSAGLNSGNTIYF
v_gene: TRBV5-4
j_gene: TRBJ1-3
d_gene: -
abundance: -

CDR3nt: TGTGCCAGCAGTTACTCGGACAGACCCGGAAGCTACACCTTC
CDR3aa: CASSYSDRPGSYTF
v_gene: TRBV6-2/TRBV6-3
j_gene: TRBJ1-2
d_gene: -
abundance: -

CDR3nt: TGTGCCAGCAGTGAAAGACCCCCGGCGGACAGGGAAATCACCGGGGAGCTGTTTTTT
CDR3aa: CASSERPPADREITGELFF
v_gene: TRBV6-1
j_gene: TRBJ2-2
d_gene: TRBD1
abundance: few

CDR3nt: TGCGCCAGCAGTGCAGGGGAAAAGCCCCAGCATTTT
CDR3aa: CASSAGEKPQHF
v_gene: TRBV10-2
j_gene: TRBJ1-5
d_gene: -
abundance: -

CDR3nt: TGTGCCACCATCCCCAGGGCCGAACGAGACTATGGCTACACCTTC
CDR3aa: CATIPRAERDYGYTF
v_gene: TRBV24-1
j_gene: TRBJ1-2
d_gene: -
abundance: -

CDR3nt: TGTGCCAGCAGTTTTGCGATTAGCAACGAGCAGTACTTC
CDR3aa: CASSFAISNEQYF
v_gene: TRBV12-3/TRBV12-4
j_gene: TRBJ2-7
d_gene: -
abundance: -

CDR3nt: TGCAGCACCCGGACAGGGGTGGACACTGAAGCTTTCTTT
CDR3aa: CSTRTGVDTEAFF
v_gene: TRBV29-1
j_gene: TRBJ1-1
d_gene: TRBD1
abundance: -

CDR3nt: TGTGCCAGCTCAAGGGGATACAATGAGCAGTTCTTC
CDR3aa: CASSRGYNEQFF
v_gene: TRBV18
j_gene: TRBJ2-1
d_gene: -
abundance: -

CDR3nt: TGCGCCAGCAGCCAGGCGGGACAGGGGAGTTATGGCTACACCTTC
CDR3aa: CASSQAGQGSYGYTF
v_gene: TRBV4-1
j_gene: TRBJ1-2
d_gene: TRBD1
abundance: once

CDR3nt: TGTGCCAGCAGCCAAGAGGGCAGGGTTGGAAACACCATATATTTT
CDR3aa: CASSQEGRVGNTIYF
v_gene: TRBV3-1/TRBV3-2
j_gene: TRBJ1-3
d_gene: -
abundance: few

CDR3nt: TGTGCCAGCAGCGTAGCTGGGCAGGGCACTGAAGCTTTCTTT
CDR3aa: CASSVAGQGTEAFF
v_gene: TRBV9
j_gene: TRBJ1-1
d_gene: -
abundance: -

CDR3nt: TGTGCCAGCAGCTTGGGACAGGGCGGGAATTCACCCCTCCACTTT
CDR3aa: CASSLGQGGNSPLHF
v_gene: TRBV7-6
j_gene: TRBJ1-6
d_gene: TRBD1
abundance: few

CDR3nt: TGTGCCAGCAGTTATAAGCACTGGTTATCGCGGCAGACTCAAGAGACCCAGTACTTC
CDR3aa: CASSYKHWLSRQTQETQYF
v_gene: TRBV21-1
j_gene: TRBJ2-5
d_gene: -
abundance: -

CDR3nt: TGTGCCAGCAGTTTCCTTGGTCGGGACAGGGGGTTTCCTGGGGAGCAGTACTTC
CDR3aa: CASSFLGRDRGFPGEQYF
v_gene: TRBV27
j_gene: TRBJ2-7
d_gene: TRBD1
abundance: once

CDR3nt: TGTGCCAGCAGTTACGGTCCCAGCGGGGCTTCCTACAATGAGCAGTTCTTC
CDR3aa: CASSYGPSGASYNEQFF
v_gene: TRBV27
j_gene: TRBJ2-1
d_gene: TRBD2
abundance: -

CDR3nt: TGTGCCAGCTCACTCGGACAGGGACTTTCACCCCTCCACTTT
CDR3aa: CASSLGQGLSPLHF
v_gene: TRBV18
j_gene: TRBJ1-6
d_gene: TRBD1
abundance: -